This TCR beta chain was retrieved from a study of prognosis after radiotherapy for stage I lung cancer. Study-level background: Adenocarcinoma occurred in over 10 patients and squamous cell carcinoma in about 7. Study observations and caveats: In patients who developed distant metastases, Shannon entropy measured after stereotactic body radiation therapy was lower, and baseline Shannon entropy was not associated with metastases.

The CDR3 covers 16 residues. Germline values: CDR1 LGHNT, CDR2 FRNRAP. Trimming pared 3 bases from V and 7 bases from J, leaving 18 bases between. This clonotype was seen many times. Antigen unknown. TCR beta CDR3 was amplified from genomic DNA by two-round multiplex PCR. Gene-specific primers for each TRBV and TRBJ gene drove first-round PCR. TCRdb reprocessed the multiplex PCR reads with MiXCR, giving one entry per CDR3 protein. The repertoire holds more than 30,000 distinct CDR3 sequences, with around 30% as singletons. A volume of about 5.5 milliliters of peripheral blood was collected by draw at each of two time points.

This chain connects TRBV12-5 to TRBJ2-2; possible D gene TRBD2, 6 bases. The receptor was isolated from a donor aged 50 or older with non-small cell lung cancer. The source was PBMCs, collected before or after stereotactic body radiation therapy (not recorded which). CDR3 in amino acids: CASGFHGRNLGGELFF. The CDR3 bases are TGTGCTAGTGGTTTTCACGGGAGAAATTTGGGCGGGGAGCTGTTTTTT.